One and the same sample provided the 32 T cell receptor beta chains below, sequenced in a study of OX40 agonist ivuxolimab in advanced cancers. Profiling relied on immunoSEQ multiplex PCR, and the TCRdb table lists in-frame clones only, not all of them. The repertoire has tens of thousands of clones, about 86% of them found once; the top ten carry around 1%. The source material was CD4+ or CD8+ T cells sorted from blood, sampled in a trial of the OX40 agonist ivuxolimab. These receptors were obtained from an adult with an advanced solid tumor such as melanoma, head and neck, liver or kidney cancer.

V and J are TRBV5-6 and TRBJ2-5, with 7 bases identical to TRBD1. The CDR3 consists of 13 residues. The germline V gene encodes CDR1 SGHDT and CDR2 YYEEEE. Trimming took 4 bases from V and 5 from J; bases not matched to a gene: 5. The CDR3 region is CASSDRVVETQYF. As DNA, the CDR3 is TGTGCCAGCAGCGACAGGGTGGTGGAGACCCAGTACTTC. The full variable domain, completed using reference TRBV5-6 and TRBJ2-5, is DAGVTQSPTHLIKTRGQQVTLRCSPKSGHDTVSWYQQALGQGPQFIFQYYEEEERQRGNFPDRFSGHQFPNYSSELNVNALLLGDSALYLCASSDRVVETQYFGPGTRLLVL.

The V call is TRBV5-4, the J call TRBJ2-5; the D call may be TRBD1 or TRBD2 (5 bases each). CDR3 size: 14 residues. Germline V CDR1 and CDR2: SGHNT, YYREEE (reference sequence). Trimming took off 5 bases at V and 2 bases at J, with 13 bases between the two ends. The DNA for the CDR3 is TGTGCCAGCAGGGAAGGGACGGTTCAAGAGACCCAGTACTTC. It yields the protein CASREGTVQETQYF.

The chain couples TRBV6-5 to TRBJ2-2; perhaps TRBD2 as D (5 bases). Trimming shortened V by 2 bases and J by 1 base, and 11 bases separated the two germline ends. CDR3 length: 16 amino acids. CDR1 is MNHEY, CDR2 SVGAGI, per germline. The CDR3 is CASSYASRGNTGELFF. CDR3 bases: TGTGCCAGCAGTTACGCGTCACGGGGGAACACCGGGGAGCTGTTTTTT.

This chain uses TRBV6-1 with TRBJ1-1; TRBD1 is a possible D gene (5 bases). The germline V gene has CDR1 MNHNS and CDR2 SASEGT. V lost 2 bases, J lost 5 bases, and 6 bases lay in between. This CDR3 is built from 12 residues. The CDR3, as DNA: TGTGCCAGCAGTGAAAGGGGAACTGAAGCTTTCTTT. It encodes CASSERGTEAFF.

Details on this clone: Other DNA sequences in this sample translate to the same CDR3. The chain couples TRBV18 to TRBJ1-1, with D tentatively TRBD1 (5 bases). The germline V gene encodes CDR1 KGHSH and CDR2 LQKENI. V was pared by 6 bases and J by 1 base, with 9 bases between. This CDR3 spans 13 amino acids. The CDR3: CASSPGQNTEAFF. CDR3 coding DNA: TGTGCCAGCTCGCCAGGGCAGAACACTGAAGCTTTCTTT.

The chain is built from TRBV12-5 and TRBJ2-2; the match to TRBD2 covers 7 bases. The junction had 11 bases not matched to a gene; V was cut back by 0 bases and J by 7 bases. Germline V gene data show CDR1 as LGHNT and CDR2 as FRNRAP. This CDR3 has 17 amino acids. CDR3: CASGLVSGAIAGGELFF. The CDR3 DNA reads TGTGCTAGTGGTTTGGTCTCTGGGGCAATAGCGGGCGGGGAGCTGTTTTTT.

The V and J genes are TRBV11-2 and TRBJ1-5; TRBD1 might be the D (5 bases). Germline V CDR1 and CDR2: SGHAT, FQNNGV. The ends were cut back, 0 bases at V and 2 bases at J, with 17 bases in the middle. There are 18 residues in the CDR3. CDR3 nucleotides: TGTGCCAGCAGCTTAGAGGGGGGAGCACAGAGCCGCAATCAGCCCCAGCATTTT. As protein: CASSLEGGAQSRNQPQHF.

The V call is TRBV25-1, the J call TRBJ1-1, with D hard to call. This CDR3 comprises 11 residues. Per the germline V gene, CDR1 is MGHDK and CDR2 is SYGVNS. The V end lost 3 bases, the J end lost 7 bases, and 6 bases lay between the germline ends. CDR3 DNA sequence: TGTGCCAGCAGTGATTGGGATGAAGCTTTCTTT. It is translated as CASSDWDEAFF.

The chain links TRBV10-3 to TRBJ1-6; no firm D call. CDR3 length: 14 residues. V lost 6 bases and J lost 10, with 16 bases in between. Germline V gene sequence: CDR1 ENHRY, CDR2 SYGVKD. Here the CDR3 reads CAISPPGFVSPLHF. In DNA form, the CDR3 reads TGTGCCATCAGCCCTCCTGGGTTTGTATCACCCCTCCACTTT.

This chain uses TRBV5-8 with TRBJ2-7, with D possibly being TRBD2 (8 bases). Germline V gene data show CDR1 as SGHTS and CDR2 as YDEGEE. The CDR3 length is 17 residues. The V end lost 4 bases, the J end lost 3 bases, and 23 bases lay between the germline ends. CDR3 DNA: TGTGCCAGCAGCGTCCCGGGAGGGGGCAGGGCCAACTACGAGCAGTACTTC. The encoded protein is CASSVPGGGRANYEQYF.

V usage is TRBV7-2 and J usage is TRBJ1-1, with 7 bases that match TRBD1. Germline-derived CDR1 and CDR2 are SGHTA and FQGNSA. The CDR3 is made up of 16 amino acids. Trimming removed 3 bases from V and 2 bases from J; junction bases left unmatched: 9. CDR3 residues: CASSLGHRGYNTEAFF. CDR3 DNA: TGTGCCAGCAGCTTGGGTCACAGGGGTTATAACACTGAAGCTTTCTTT.

The chain joins TRBV7-7 to TRBJ2-5; 10 bases are shared with TRBD2. The trim removed 5 bases at V and 1 base at J, leaving 7 bases unmatched. The germline V gene encodes CDR1 SSHAT and CDR2 FNYEAQ (reference sequence). This CDR3 contains 16 residues. CDR3 sequence (DNA): TGTGCCAGCAGCCCGCTAGCGGGGGCCTTCCAAGAGACCCAGTACTTC. Its protein is CASSPLAGAFQETQYF.

V and J are TRBV5-4 and TRBJ1-4; no definite D call. The V end was cut by 0 bases, the J end by 5 bases, with 8 bases between. Looked up from germline, CDR1 is SGHNT and CDR2 is YYREEE (reference sequence). The CDR3 loop spans 14 amino acids. The CDR3, as DNA: TGTGCCAGCAGCTTGGGTTCGGTCAATGAAAAACTGTTTTTT. Amino acid sequence: CASSLGSVNEKLFF.

This chain uses TRBV5-4 with TRBJ1-1, with D uncertain. V lost 3 bases and J 0 bases, leaving 9 bases between the germline ends. This CDR3 has 14 residues. Germline CDR1 is SGHNT and CDR2 is YYREEE (reference sequence). CDR3 sequence: CASSSDRLNTEAFF. The CDR3 DNA follows: TGTGCCAGCAGCTCGGACCGTCTGAACACTGAAGCTTTCTTT. The full variable domain, with the rest looked up from reference TRBV5-4 and TRBJ1-1, is ETGVTQSPTHLIKTRGQQVTLRCSSQSGHNTVSWYQQALGQGPQFIFQYYREEENGRGNFPPRFSGLQFPNYSSELNVNALELDDSALYLCASSSDRLNTEAFFGQGTRLTVV.

The chain is built from TRBV4-1 and TRBJ2-1, with 7 positions matching TRBD2. Per germline, CDR1 MGHRA and CDR2 YSYEKL. This CDR3 spans 16 amino acids. The V segment lost 0 bases and the J segment 8 bases; nucleotides outside the gene matches: 10. In DNA form, the CDR3 reads TGCGCCAGCAGCCAAGATAGCTCCTGGGGGAGGGATGAGCAGTTCTTC. It specifies CASSQDSSWGRDEQFF.

V usage is TRBV5-1 and J usage is TRBJ1-5; TRBD1 agrees at 11 bases. CDR3 length equals 19 residues. CDR1 and CDR2 (germline): SGHRS, YFSETQ. J was trimmed by 2 bases and V by 1 base; bases with no gene match: 11. The CDR3 DNA is TGCGCCAGCAGCTTGAAGTGGACAGGGGGCTATTATCGCAATCAGCCCCAGCATTTT. Translating it yields CASSLKWTGGYYRNQPQHF.

V gene TRBV18 combines with J gene TRBJ2-7, with D possibly TRBD1 on 6 matching bases. V was shortened by 3 bases and J by 6 bases, with 12 bases between the two germline ends. The CDR3 has 13 residues. Germline V gives CDR1 KGHSH, CDR2 LQKENI. This CDR3 reads CASSPDRFSEQYF. In DNA form, the CDR3 reads TGTGCCAGCTCACCTGACAGGTTCAGCGAGCAGTACTTC. The whole variable domain, remainder taken from reference TRBV18 and TRBJ2-7, is NAGVMQNPRHLVRRRGQEARLRCSPMKGHSHVYWYRQLPEEGLKFMVYLQKENIIDESGMPKERFSAEFPKEGPSILRIQQVVRGDSAAYFCASSPDRFSEQYFGPGTRLTVT.

The rearrangement joins TRBV25-1 to TRBJ1-5, with a possible D match to TRBD1 (5 bases). Trimming pared 2 bases from V and 4 bases from J, leaving 12 bases between. CDR1 and CDR2 from the germline V gene are MGHDK and SYGVNS. The CDR3 is 15 amino acids. The CDR3 bases are TGTGCCAGCAGTGAAAGGGGCAACCGAAATCAGCCCCAGCATTTT. This codes for CASSERGNRNQPQHF.

J is TRBJ1-5 and V is TRBV6-5, with a possible D match to TRBD1 (6 bases). The CDR3 extends over 15 amino acids. V was shortened by 6 bases and J by 0 bases, with 12 bases between the two germline ends. Germline loops: CDR1 MNHEY, CDR2 SVGAGI. CDR3 sequence reads: CASSRGQFSNQPQHF. The CDR3 DNA is TGTGCCAGCAGCCGGGGACAATTTAGCAATCAGCCCCAGCATTTT.

The genes are TRBV15 and TRBJ1-2; maybe TRBD1 (5 bases). Deletions cut 2 bases from V and 4 bases from J, with 23 bases between. This CDR3 spans 18 amino acids. Germline assignment: CDR1 LNHNV and CDR2 YYDKDF (reference sequence). The CDR3 loop reads CATSRRLRTMAVGYGYTF. As DNA, the CDR3 is TGTGCCACCAGCAGACGCCTTCGGACAATGGCGGTTGGCTATGGCTACACCTTC.

This clone was seen just once. The V and J genes are TRBV15 and TRBJ1-2; no definite D call. The CDR3 has 13 amino acids. Germline V lookup: CDR1 LNHNV, CDR2 YYDKDF (reference sequence). Trimming left V 3 bases short and J 4 bases short, with 9 bases between. CDR3 protein: CATSRDPPYGYTF. CDR3 DNA sequence: TGTGCCACCAGCAGGGATCCACCCTATGGCTACACCTTC. The full variable domain, with the rest looked up from reference TRBV15 and TRBJ1-2, is DAMVIQNPRYQVTQFGKPVTLSCSQTLNHNVMYWYQQKSSQAPKLLFHYYDKDFNNEADTPDNFQSRRPNTSFCFLDIRSPGLGDTAMYLCATSRDPPYGYTFGSGTRLTVV.

This chain connects TRBV18 to TRBJ2-3; D not resolved. Deletions cut 1 base from V and 5 bases from J, with 1 base between. CDR1 and CDR2 (germline): KGHSH, LQKENI. The CDR3 runs 11 residues. As DNA, the CDR3 is TGTGCCAGCTCACCACTAGATACGCAGTATTTT. Translating gives CASSPLDTQYF.

This chain uses TRBV19 with TRBJ2-3, with D possibly being TRBD2 (5 bases). Germline V gene sequence: CDR1 LNHDA, CDR2 SQIVND (reference sequence). Trimming removed 5 bases at V and 0 bases at J, with 18 bases between. The CDR3 length is 17 residues. The CDR3 region is CASSPPGLPKSTDTQYF. CDR3 sequence (DNA): TGTGCCAGTAGTCCCCCAGGACTCCCCAAAAGCACAGATACGCAGTATTTT. Using reference TRBV19 and TRBJ2-3 for the parts outside the CDR3, the full variable domain is DGGITQSPKYLFRKEGQNVTLSCEQNLNHDAMYWYRQDPGQGLRLIYYSQIVNDFQKGDIAEGYSVSREKKESFPLTVTSAQKNPTAFYLCASSPPGLPKSTDTQYFGPGTRLTVL.

V usage is TRBV6-5 and J usage is TRBJ1-2; 8 bases map to TRBD1. From germline, CDR1 is MNHEY and CDR2 SVGAGI. The CDR3 consists of 15 residues. Trimming removed 0 bases from V and 4 bases from J; junction bases left unmatched: 4. The CDR3 loop reads CASSYSTGVSYGYTF. For the CDR3, the DNA is TGTGCCAGCAGTTACTCGACAGGGGTTTCCTATGGCTACACCTTC.

V and J are TRBV4-2 and TRBJ2-1; 7 positions agree with TRBD1. In germline, CDR1 is LGHNA, CDR2 YNFKEQ. V dropped 4 bases and J dropped 5; count of bases not matched to a gene: 11. The CDR3 loop spans 16 amino acids. The CDR3 region has the DNA TGTGCCAGCAGCCCCCGCCATGGACAGGCGGACAATGAGCAGTTCTTC. Its translation is CASSPRHGQADNEQFF.

The chain couples TRBV5-1 to TRBJ1-2; D remains unclear. Germline lookup yields CDR1 SGHRS and CDR2 YFSETQ. The V gene lost 0 bases and the J gene lost 3 bases, with 6 bases spanning the gap. There are 13 residues in the CDR3. CDR3 in amino acids: CASSLDSYYGYTF. The CDR3 bases are TGCGCCAGCAGCTTGGACAGCTACTATGGCTACACCTTC.

The table lists this clone with a count of one. CDR3 sequence (DNA): TGTGCCAGTAGTCTTCAGAGTCCCCCCTACGAGCAGTACTTC. Protein sequence: CASSLQSPPYEQYF. This chain joins TRBV19 and TRBJ2-7; D not certain. The CDR3 sequence is 14 residues long. V was clipped by 5 bases and J by 2 bases, with 13 bases between them. The V gene's germline CDR1 is LNHDA and CDR2 SQIVND (reference sequence). Variable domain in full (rest from reference TRBV19 and TRBJ2-7): DGGITQSPKYLFRKEGQNVTLSCEQNLNHDAMYWYRQDPGQGLRLIYYSQIVNDFQKGDIAEGYSVSREKKESFPLTVTSAQKNPTAFYLCASSLQSPPYEQYFGPGTRLTVT.

The chain has TRBV11-2 and TRBJ1-1, with unresolved D. Germline loops: CDR1 SGHAT, CDR2 FQNNGV. The CDR3 totals 15 residues. The V end lost 0 bases, the J end lost 2 bases, and 10 bases lay between the germline ends. The CDR3 DNA follows: TGTGCCAGCAGCTTAGAAGCGGCTATCAACACTGAAGCTTTCTTT. Its protein product is CASSLEAAINTEAFF.

The chain combines TRBV5-1 with TRBJ2-5; TRBD1 aligns across 9 bases. The J segment lost 5 bases and the V segment lost 1 base, leaving 6 bases of the junction unmatched. The CDR3 is 15 residues long. Per the germline V gene, CDR1 is SGHRS and CDR2 is YFSETQ. The CDR3 loop reads CASSLQGQGRETQYF. The CDR3, as DNA: TGCGCCAGCAGCTTGCAGGGACAGGGAAGGGAGACCCAGTACTTC.

The CDR3 spells CASRSWAEQFF. The CDR3 DNA follows: TGTGCCAGCAGATCGTGGGCCGAGCAGTTCTTC. The gene calls are TRBV2 and TRBJ2-1; no definite D call. This CDR3 contains 11 residues. V shed 6 bases and J shed 10 bases, with 10 bases lying between them. Germline CDR1 and CDR2: SNHLY and FYNNEI.

This chain connects TRBV7-2 to TRBJ1-4; perhaps TRBD1 as D (6 bases). Germline CDR1 reads SGHTA; CDR2 reads FQGNSA. The CDR3 spans 15 residues. Trimming stripped 6 bases from V and 8 bases from J, with 19 bases between. CDR3 region: CASSPQAGTKEKLFF. The CDR3 nucleotides read TGTGCCAGCAGTCCACAAGCCGGGACAAAGGAAAAACTGTTTTTT. The full variable domain, rest sourced from reference TRBV7-2 and TRBJ1-4, is GAGVSQSPSNKVTEKGKDVELRCDPISGHTALYWYRQSLGQGLEFLIYFQGNSAPDKSGLPSDRFSAERTGGSVSTLTIQRTQQEDSAVYLCASSPQAGTKEKLFFGSGTQLSVL.

This chain joins TRBV5-1 and TRBJ1-1; D remains unclear. The CDR3 spans 13 residues. The V end lost 4 bases, the J end lost 3 bases, and 10 bases lay between the germline ends. Germline assignment: CDR1 SGHRS and CDR2 YFSETQ. DNA of the CDR3: TGCGCCAGCAGCCCCAGCAGGTACACTGAAGCTTTCTTT. The encoded protein is CASSPSRYTEAFF.